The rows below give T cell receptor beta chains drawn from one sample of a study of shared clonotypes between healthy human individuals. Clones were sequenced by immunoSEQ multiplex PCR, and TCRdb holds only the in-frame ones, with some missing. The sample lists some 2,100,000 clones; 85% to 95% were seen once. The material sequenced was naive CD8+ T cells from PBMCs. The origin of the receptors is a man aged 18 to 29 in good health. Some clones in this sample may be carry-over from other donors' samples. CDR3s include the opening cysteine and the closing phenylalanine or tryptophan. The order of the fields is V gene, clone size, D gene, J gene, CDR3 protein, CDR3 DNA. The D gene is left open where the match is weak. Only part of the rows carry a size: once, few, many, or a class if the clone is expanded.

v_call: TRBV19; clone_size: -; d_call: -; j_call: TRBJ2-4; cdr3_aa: CASSIDTGPGKNIQYF; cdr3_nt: TGTGCCAGTAGTATAGACACCGGGCCGGGCAAAAACATTCAGTACTTC
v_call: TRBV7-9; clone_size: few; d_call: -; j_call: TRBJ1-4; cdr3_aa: CASSPPDSEKLFF; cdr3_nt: TGTGCCAGCAGCCCCCCGGACAGTGAAAAACTGTTTTTT
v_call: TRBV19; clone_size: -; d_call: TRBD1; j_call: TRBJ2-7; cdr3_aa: CASSAGQGASYEQYF; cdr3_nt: TGTGCCAGTAGTGCCGGACAGGGGGCTTCCTACGAGCAGTACTTC
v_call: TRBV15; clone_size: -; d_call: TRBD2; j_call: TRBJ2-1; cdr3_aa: CATSRSSAGPNEQFF; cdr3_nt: TGTGCCACCAGCAGGTCGTCAGCGGGACCCAATGAGCAGTTCTTC
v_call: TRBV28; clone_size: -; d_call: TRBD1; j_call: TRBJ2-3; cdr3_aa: CASSPTGVGTDTQYF; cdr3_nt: TGTGCCAGCAGCCCAACAGGGGTTGGCACAGATACGCAGTATTTT
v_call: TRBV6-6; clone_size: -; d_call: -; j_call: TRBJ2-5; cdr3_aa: CASVGTPWEQYF; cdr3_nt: TGTGCCAGCGTCGGGACACCGTGGGAGCAGTACTTC
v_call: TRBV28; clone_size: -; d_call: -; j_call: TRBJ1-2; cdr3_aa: CASTPDPDYGYTF; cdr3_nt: TGTGCCAGCACCCCCGACCCGGACTATGGCTACACCTTC
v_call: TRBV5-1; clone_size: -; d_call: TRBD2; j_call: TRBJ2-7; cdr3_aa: CASSSQREAVNEQYF; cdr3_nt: TGCGCCAGCAGCTCCCAGCGGGAGGCTGTTAACGAGCAGTACTTC
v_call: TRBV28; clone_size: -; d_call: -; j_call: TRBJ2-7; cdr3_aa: CASSPIFTSYEQYF; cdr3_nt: TGTGCCAGCAGCCCAATATTTACCTCCTACGAGCAGTACTTC
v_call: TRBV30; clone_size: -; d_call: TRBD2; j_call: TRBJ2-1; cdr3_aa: CAWSSREAGGVDEQFF; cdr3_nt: TGTGCCTGGAGCTCCCGGGAAGCGGGAGGTGTGGATGAGCAGTTCTTC
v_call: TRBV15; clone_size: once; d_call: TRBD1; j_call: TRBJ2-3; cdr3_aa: CATSRDRGAGGTDTQYF; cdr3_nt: TGTGCCACCAGCAGAGATCGGGGCGCAGGGGGCACCGATACGCAGTATTTT
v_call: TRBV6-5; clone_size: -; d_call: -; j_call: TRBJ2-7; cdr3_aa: CASSPGGPGYEQYF; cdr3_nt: TGTGCCAGCAGCCCCGGAGGGCCAGGTTACGAGCAGTACTTC
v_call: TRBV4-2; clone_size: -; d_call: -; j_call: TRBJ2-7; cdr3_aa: CASSPRAGPAYEQYF; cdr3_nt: TGTGCCAGCAGCCCTAGGGCAGGGCCCGCCTACGAGCAGTACTTC
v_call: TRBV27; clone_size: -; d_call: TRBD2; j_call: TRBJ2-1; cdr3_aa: CASSFGSGGREQFF; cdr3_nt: TGTGCCAGCAGTTTTGGTAGCGGGGGCCGCGAGCAGTTCTTC
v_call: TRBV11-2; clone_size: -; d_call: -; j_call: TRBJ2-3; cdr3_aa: CASSLGAGSTDTQYF; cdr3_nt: TGTGCCAGCAGCTTAGGGGCAGGGTCCACAGATACGCAGTATTTT
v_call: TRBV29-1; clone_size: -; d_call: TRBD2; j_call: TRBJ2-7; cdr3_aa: CSVDPGTSGYEQYF; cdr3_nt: TGCAGCGTTGACCCCGGGACTAGCGGCTACGAGCAGTACTTC
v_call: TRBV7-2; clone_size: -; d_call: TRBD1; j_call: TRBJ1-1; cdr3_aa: CASSPTDRGSHTEAFF; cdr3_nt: TGTGCCAGCAGCCCGACTGACAGGGGGAGTCACACTGAAGCTTTCTTT
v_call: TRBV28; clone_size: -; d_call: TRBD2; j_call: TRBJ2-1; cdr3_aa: CASSLPAGVGNEQFF; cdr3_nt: TGTGCCAGCAGTTTACCAGCGGGAGTGGGTAATGAGCAGTTCTTC
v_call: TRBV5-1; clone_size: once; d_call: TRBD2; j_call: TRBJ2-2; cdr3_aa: CASSWGLYTGELFF; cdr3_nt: TGCGCCAGCAGCTGGGGACTATACACCGGGGAGCTGTTTTTT
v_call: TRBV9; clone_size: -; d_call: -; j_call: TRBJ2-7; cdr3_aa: CASSEGGPSYEQYF; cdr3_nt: TGTGCCAGCAGCGAGGGGGGACCATCCTACGAGCAGTACTTC
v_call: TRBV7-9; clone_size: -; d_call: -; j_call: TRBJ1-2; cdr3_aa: CASSLLLDNYGYTF; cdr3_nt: TGTGCCAGCAGCTTATTGTTAGATAACTATGGCTACACCTTC
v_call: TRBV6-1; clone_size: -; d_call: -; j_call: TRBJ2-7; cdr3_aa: CASSEGGRERAYEQYF; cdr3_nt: TGTGCCAGCAGTGAAGGCGGCAGGGAGAGGGCCTACGAGCAGTACTTC